A single sample gave rise to the 24 T cell receptor beta chains below, sequenced in a study of long-term antiretroviral therapy in people with HIV. This was the immunoSEQ v3.0 assay at survey level. This table comes from immunoSEQ multiplex PCR, and its TCRdb copy is limited to in-frame clones, with some not included. This sample yields some 31,000 clones, of which around 93% are seen a single time; 2.7% belongs to the top ten. The sequencing here drew on unsorted PBMCs, taken more than 7.1 years after starting antiretroviral therapy. The receptors shown here come from a man aged 50-60 years with HIV.

This sequence joins TRBV4-3 and TRBJ1-2; no firm D call. The length of the CDR3 is 14 residues. Trimming took off 0 bases at V and 3 bases at J, with 8 bases between the two ends. Germline CDR1 is LGHNA and CDR2 is YSLEER. The CDR3 reads CASSQDRSDYGYTF. CDR3 nucleotides: TGCGCCAGCAGCCAAGACAGGTCCGACTATGGCTACACCTTC.

This chain uses TRBV5-1 with TRBJ2-3; 7 nucleotides line up with TRBD2. Per the germline V gene, CDR1 is SGHRS and CDR2 is YFSETQ. Losses at the gene ends were 1 base for V and 2 bases for J; bases not matched to a gene: 7. The CDR3 loop spans 16 amino acids. The CDR3 DNA sequence: TGCGCCAGCAGCTTGCCTAGCGGACCTCTCACAGATACGCAGTATTTT. This encodes CASSLPSGPLTDTQYF.

As to this clone: This same CDR3 is encoded by further DNA sequences in the sample. V and J are TRBV6-6 and TRBJ1-6, with D unclear. This CDR3 is built from 14 residues. The germline V and J ends were trimmed by 0 bases and 7 bases, with 7 bases remaining between them. Per the germline V gene, CDR1 is MNHNY and CDR2 is SVGAGI (reference sequence). CDR3 residues: CASSYSGRNSPLHF. CDR3 coding DNA: TGTGCCAGCAGTTACTCGGGGAGGAATTCACCCCTCCACTTT.

DNA for the CDR3: TGCGCCAGCAGCTTAGAAGGGGCCTCCTCCTACAATGAGCAGTTCTTC. Residues: CASSLEGASSYNEQFF. This chain connects TRBV5-1 to TRBJ2-1; weak D call: TRBD1 (5 bases). CDR1 SGHRS and CDR2 YFSETQ come from the germline V gene. The V and J ends lost 2 bases and 0 bases respectively, with 12 bases between them. The CDR3 consists of 16 residues.

The V call is TRBV2, the J call TRBJ1-1; 9 positions agree with TRBD1. Trimming at V came to 6 bases and at J to 5 bases, leaving 16 bases not matched to a gene. The CDR3 consists of 17 residues. From germline, CDR1 is SNHLY and CDR2 FYNNEI. As DNA, the CDR3 is TGTGCCAGCAGCACCCCAAGGGACAGGGCGGGGTATACTGAAGCTTTCTTT. Translated: CASSTPRDRAGYTEAFF. Supplemented by reference TRBV2 and TRBJ1-1, the full variable domain reads EPEVTQTPSHQVTQMGQEVILRCVPISNHLYFYWYRQILGQKVEFLVSFYNNEISEKSEIFDDQFSVERPDGSNFTLKIRSTKLEDSAMYFCASSTPRDRAGYTEAFFGQGTRLTVV.

This clone was detected only once. The chain has TRBV6-1 and TRBJ2-1, with D tentatively TRBD1 or TRBD2 (5 bases each). Trimming took off 2 bases at V and 0 bases at J, with 17 bases between the two ends. Looked up from germline, CDR1 is MNHNS and CDR2 is SASEGT. There are 18 residues in the CDR3. Here the CDR3 reads CASSERDGRTYSYNEQFF. The DNA for the CDR3 is TGTGCCAGCAGTGAACGGGACGGTCGAACTTACTCCTACAATGAGCAGTTCTTC.

The chain combines TRBV27 with TRBJ2-7; the match to TRBD1 covers 9 bases. The CDR3 totals 15 residues. V lost 5 bases and J lost 3; bases outside the gene matches: 8. The germline CDR1 and CDR2 sequences are MNHEY and SMNVEV (reference sequence). Here the CDR3 DNA reads TGTGCCAGCAGTCCACGACAGGGGGGATACTACGAGCAGTACTTC. This codes for CASSPRQGGYYEQYF.

The chain links TRBV19 to TRBJ2-6; D is perhaps TRBD2 (5 bases). V was trimmed by 4 bases and J by 4 bases, leaving 23 bases between them. This CDR3 comprises 19 residues. The germline V gene encodes CDR1 LNHDA and CDR2 SQIVND (reference sequence). The CDR3 reads CASSKALSSHWAGANVLTF. The CDR3 DNA is TGTGCCAGTAGTAAGGCTTTGTCTAGCCACTGGGCAGGGGCCAACGTCCTGACTTTC.

This clone was picked up one time. V and J are TRBV7-6 and TRBJ2-3; TRBD1 is a possible D gene (6 bases). The ends were cut back, 0 bases at V and 1 base at J, with 8 bases in the middle. This CDR3 contains 15 residues. Germline assignment: CDR1 SGHVS and CDR2 FNYEAQ. The CDR3 loop reads CASSLAGAGTDTQYF. DNA for the CDR3: TGTGCCAGCAGCTTAGCGGGGGCCGGCACAGATACGCAGTATTTT.

The chain recombines TRBV7-2 with TRBJ1-2; no definite D call. Germline values: CDR1 SGHTA, CDR2 FQGNSA. Trimming removed 4 bases at V and 2 bases at J, with 8 bases between. The CDR3 is made up of 13 amino acids. The CDR3 sequence: CASSSRRNYGYTF. The CDR3 nucleotides read TGTGCCAGCAGCTCCCGGCGGAACTATGGCTACACCTTC.

This chain links TRBV19 with TRBJ2-7; D call uncertain. V was cut by 0 bases and J by 9 bases, with 15 bases left in between. In germline, CDR1 is LNHDA, CDR2 SQIVND (reference sequence). The CDR3 is 14 amino acids. The CDR3 nucleotides are TGTGCCAGTAGTATAGAGTTCAGTAGTCCGTTGCAGTACTTC. It yields the protein CASSIEFSSPLQYF.

The chain joins TRBV6-5 to TRBJ1-1, with 8 bases lining up with TRBD1. In germline, CDR1 is MNHEY, CDR2 SVGAGI. This CDR3 has 15 residues. Trimming took 6 bases from V and 4 from J; bases not matched to a gene: 10. The CDR3: CASRPPGQVSTEAFF. CDR3 sequence (DNA): TGTGCCAGCAGACCTCCGGGACAGGTGAGCACTGAAGCTTTCTTT.

This chain connects TRBV6-5 to TRBJ1-1, with 8 nucleotides matching TRBD1. This CDR3 region has 14 residues. The germline V gene has CDR1 MNHEY and CDR2 SVGAGI. With 7 bases clipped from V and 4 bases from J, the junction kept 8 bases outside the gene matches. CDR3 in DNA: TGTGCCAGCACCCAGGGGGCAGGCGGCACTGAAGCTTTCTTT. This sequence encodes CASTQGAGGTEAFF.

The chain links TRBV30 to TRBJ1-1, with TRBD1 as a possible D gene (6 bases). V lost 2 bases and J 0 bases, leaving 13 bases between the germline ends. Germline V gene sequence: CDR1 GTSNPN, CDR2 SVGIG (reference sequence). The CDR3 spans 15 residues. The CDR3 coding sequence is TGTGCCTGGAGTCCTTCGACAGGAGTGAACACTGAAGCTTTCTTT. Translation: CAWSPSTGVNTEAFF.

The sample holds one count of this clone. This rearrangement joins TRBV4-1 to TRBJ1-2; D is unresolved. Trimming left V 1 base short and J 0 bases short, with 9 bases between. The germline V gene has CDR1 MGHRA and CDR2 YSYEKL. The length of the CDR3 is 15 residues. CDR3 residues: CASSQVAAANYGYTF. In DNA, the CDR3 is TGCGCCAGCAGCCAAGTGGCAGCCGCTAACTATGGCTACACCTTC.

The gene calls are TRBV6-5 and TRBJ2-2; D might be TRBD1 (5 bases). The ends were cut back, 2 bases at V and 5 bases at J, with 12 bases in the middle. Germline CDR1 is MNHEY and CDR2 is SVGAGI. CDR3 size: 15 residues. The CDR3 nucleotides are TGTGCCAGCAGTTACGACAGTCTTAATACCGGGGAGCTGTTTTTT. It specifies CASSYDSLNTGELFF.

V usage is TRBV10-3 and J usage is TRBJ2-7; 8 bases are a match to TRBD2. V was clipped by 2 bases and J by 3 bases; unmatched bases: 12. Germline assignment: CDR1 ENHRY and CDR2 SYGVKD. The CDR3 length is 17 residues. CDR3 in amino acids: CAISEGRGAQAYYEQYF. The DNA of the CDR3 is TGTGCCATCAGTGAGGGGCGGGGGGCCCAAGCGTACTACGAGCAGTACTTC.

This chain connects TRBV7-8 to TRBJ1-1; D is perhaps TRBD1 (6 bases). Germline lookup yields CDR1 SGHVS and CDR2 FQNEAQ. V was cut by 3 bases and J by 1 base, with 9 bases left in between. The CDR3 is 14 residues long. Here the CDR3 reads CASSLIQGNTEAFF. The CDR3 DNA follows: TGTGCCAGCAGCTTGATACAGGGGAACACTGAAGCTTTCTTT.

This sequence joins TRBV19 and TRBJ2-7, with D perhaps TRBD2 (5 bases). Germline CDR1 is LNHDA and CDR2 is SQIVND (reference sequence). This CDR3 is 13 amino acids long. Deletions cut 5 bases from V and 4 bases from J, with 12 bases between. CDR3 nucleotide sequence: TGTGCCAGTAGTTTCGGACGGACTTACGAGCAGTACTTC. Amino acid sequence: CASSFGRTYEQYF. The variable domain in full, completed from reference TRBV19 and TRBJ2-7, reads DGGITQSPKYLFRKEGQNVTLSCEQNLNHDAMYWYRQDPGQGLRLIYYSQIVNDFQKGDIAEGYSVSREKKESFPLTVTSAQKNPTAFYLCASSFGRTYEQYFGPGTRLTVT.

This sequence joins TRBV5-1 and TRBJ2-7; a weak D match, TRBD1 (7 bases). Deletions cut 3 bases from V and 3 bases from J, with 19 bases between. The CDR3 extends over 16 amino acids. CDR1 is SGHRS and CDR2 is YFSETQ in the germline V gene. The CDR3 DNA sequence: TGCGCCAGCAGCTGGGAGACAGGGAGGACGTACTACGAGCAGTACTTC. Amino acids: CASSWETGRTYYEQYF. Looking up the rest from reference TRBV5-1 and TRBJ2-7 gives the full variable domain: KAGVTQTPRYLIKTRGQQVTLSCSPISGHRSVSWYQQTPGQGLQFLFEYFSETQRNKGNFPGRFSGRQFSNSRSEMNVSTLELGDSALYLCASSWETGRTYYEQYFGPGTRLTVT.

V and J are TRBV5-5 and TRBJ1-1; D is perhaps TRBD1 (6 bases). Germline V gene lookup returns CDR1 SGHKS and CDR2 YYEKEE (reference sequence). CDR3 size: 13 residues. Trimming shortened V by 2 bases and J by 4 bases, and 9 bases separated the two germline ends. For the CDR3, the DNA is TGTGCCAGCAGCTTTTCGACAGGCACTGAAGCTTTCTTT. Translating it yields CASSFSTGTEAFF.

J is TRBJ2-1 and V is TRBV9, with TRBD1 matching over 12 bases. Germline V gene sequence: CDR1 SGDLS, CDR2 YYNGEE. The CDR3 totals 18 residues. J was trimmed by 7 bases and V by 0 bases; bases with no gene match: 11. The CDR3 is CASSVGGTGGARGNEQFF. The CDR3 nucleotides read TGTGCCAGCAGCGTAGGTGGGACAGGGGGCGCCCGGGGAAATGAGCAGTTCTTC.

As regards this clone: Other DNA variants within this sample encode the same CDR3. The chain uses TRBV4-3 and TRBJ2-3; no reliable D call. The CDR3 is made up of 14 amino acids. V was shortened by 0 bases and J by 6 bases, with 10 bases between the two germline ends. In germline, CDR1 is LGHNA, CDR2 YSLEER. The CDR3, as DNA: TGCGCCAGCAGCCAAGATAGGAGTGGGGATACGCAGTATTTT. Its protein product is CASSQDRSGDTQYF.

The chain has TRBV20-1 and TRBJ2-5; D is possibly TRBD1 (6 bases). This CDR3 is 11 amino acids long. The V gene's germline CDR1 is DFQATT and CDR2 SNEGSKA (reference sequence). Trimming removed 8 bases from V and 2 bases from J, with 9 bases in between. The CDR3: CSSDRQETQYF. CDR3 DNA sequence: TGCAGTTCGGACAGACAAGAGACCCAGTACTTC.